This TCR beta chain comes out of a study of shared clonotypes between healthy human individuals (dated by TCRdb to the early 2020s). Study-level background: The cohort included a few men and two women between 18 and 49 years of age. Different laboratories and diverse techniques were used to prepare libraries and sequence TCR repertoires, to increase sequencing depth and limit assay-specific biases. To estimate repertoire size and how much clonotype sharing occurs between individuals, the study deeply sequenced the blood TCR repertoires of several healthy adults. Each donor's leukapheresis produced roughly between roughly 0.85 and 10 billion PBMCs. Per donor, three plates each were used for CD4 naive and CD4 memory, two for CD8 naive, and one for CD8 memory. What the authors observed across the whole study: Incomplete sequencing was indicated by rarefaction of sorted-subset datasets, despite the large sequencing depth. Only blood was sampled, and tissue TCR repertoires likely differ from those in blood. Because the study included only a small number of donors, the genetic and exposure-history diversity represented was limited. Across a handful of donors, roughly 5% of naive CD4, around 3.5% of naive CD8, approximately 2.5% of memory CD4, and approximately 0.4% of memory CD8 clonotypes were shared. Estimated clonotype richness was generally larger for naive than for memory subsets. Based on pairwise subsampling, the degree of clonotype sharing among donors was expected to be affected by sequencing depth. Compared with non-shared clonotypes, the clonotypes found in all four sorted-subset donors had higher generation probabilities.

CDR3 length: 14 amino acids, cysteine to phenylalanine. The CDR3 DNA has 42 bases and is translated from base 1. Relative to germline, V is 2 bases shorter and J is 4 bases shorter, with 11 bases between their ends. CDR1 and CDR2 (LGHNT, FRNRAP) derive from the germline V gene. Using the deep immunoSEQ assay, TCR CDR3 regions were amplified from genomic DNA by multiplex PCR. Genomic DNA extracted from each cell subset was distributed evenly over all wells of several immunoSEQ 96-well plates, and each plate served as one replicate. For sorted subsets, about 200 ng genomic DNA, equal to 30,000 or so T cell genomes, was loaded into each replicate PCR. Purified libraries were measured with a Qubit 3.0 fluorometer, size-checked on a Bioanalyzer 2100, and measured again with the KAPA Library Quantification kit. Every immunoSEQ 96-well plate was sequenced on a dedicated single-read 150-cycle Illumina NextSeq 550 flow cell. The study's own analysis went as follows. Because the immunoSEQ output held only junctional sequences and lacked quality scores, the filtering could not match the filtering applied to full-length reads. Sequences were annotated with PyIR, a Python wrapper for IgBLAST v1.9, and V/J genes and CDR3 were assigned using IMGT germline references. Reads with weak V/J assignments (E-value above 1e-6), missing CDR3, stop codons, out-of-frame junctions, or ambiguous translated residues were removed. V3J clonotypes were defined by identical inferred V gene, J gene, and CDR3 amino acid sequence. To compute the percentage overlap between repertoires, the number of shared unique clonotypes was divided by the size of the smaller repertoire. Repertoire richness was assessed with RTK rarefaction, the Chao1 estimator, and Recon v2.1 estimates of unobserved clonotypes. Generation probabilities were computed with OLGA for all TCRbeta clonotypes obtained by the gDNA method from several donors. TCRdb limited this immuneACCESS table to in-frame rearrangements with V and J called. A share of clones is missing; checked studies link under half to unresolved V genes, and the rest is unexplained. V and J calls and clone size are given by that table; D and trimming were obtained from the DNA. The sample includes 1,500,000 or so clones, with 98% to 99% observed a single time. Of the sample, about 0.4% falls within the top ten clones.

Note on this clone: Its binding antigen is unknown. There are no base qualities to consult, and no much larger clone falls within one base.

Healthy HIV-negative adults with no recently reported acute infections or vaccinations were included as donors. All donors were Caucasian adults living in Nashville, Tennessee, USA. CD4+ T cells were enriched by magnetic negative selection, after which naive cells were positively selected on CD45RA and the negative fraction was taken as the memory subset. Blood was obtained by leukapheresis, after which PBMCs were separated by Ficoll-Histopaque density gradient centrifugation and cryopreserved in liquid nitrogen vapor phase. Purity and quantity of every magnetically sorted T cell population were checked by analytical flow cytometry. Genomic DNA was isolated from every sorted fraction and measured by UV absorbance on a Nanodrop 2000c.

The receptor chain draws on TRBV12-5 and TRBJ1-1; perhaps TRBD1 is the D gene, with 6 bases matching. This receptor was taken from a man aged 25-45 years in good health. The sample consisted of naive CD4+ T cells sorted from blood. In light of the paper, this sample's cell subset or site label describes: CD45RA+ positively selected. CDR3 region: CASGLTGRSTEAFF. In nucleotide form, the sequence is TGTGCTAGTGGTTTGACAGGGAGGAGCACTGAAGCTTTCTTT.